This T cell receptor (beta chain) was sequenced during a study of cytomegalovirus exposure and HLA in healthy donors. Study-wide findings and caveats: Previous analysis showed most TCR beta V segments were productive about 87% or about 30% of the time.

In the PCR, 60 Vbeta and 13 Jbeta primers were used. Libraries were prepared by immunoSEQ multiplex PCR; TCRdb keeps only in-frame clonotypes and omits some of them. Of approximately 110,000 clones detected, 69% appear once; the ten largest clones hold 5.4%. Everyone who donated was a healthy bone marrow donor. Unmatched junction bases numbered 5, after V lost 1 base and J lost 4 bases. The CDR3 loop spans 16 amino acids. Looked up from germline, CDR1 is SGHVS and CDR2 is FNYEAQ. There are a few counts of this clone. The antigen remains undetermined. The source is a woman aged 70-85 years in good health and CMV-seropositive. The J gene is TRBJ2-2, the V gene TRBV7-6, with 8 bases matching TRBD1. Sequencing was carried out using PBMCs. The CDR3 coding sequence is TGTGCCAGCAGCTTAGGACGGACAGGGCCCACCGGGGAGCTGTTTTTT. This codes for CASSLGRTGPTGELFF.